This is a list of T cell receptor beta chains from one sample in a study of cytomegalovirus exposure and HLA in healthy donors. Some clones are missing from TCRdb's copy, which holds only in-frame ones; the method was immunoSEQ multiplex PCR. The table has around 150,000 clones, around 80% seen once. The source material was PBMCs. The receptors originated from a man aged 30-40 years in good health and CMV-seronegative. Each CDR3 is given with its conserved first and last residue. Each record gives: CDR3 DNA, CDR3 protein, V gene, CDR3 length, D gene, clone size, J gene. The D gene is left open where the match is weak. Not every row has a clone size; where given, it reads once, few, many or a size class.

CDR3nt: TGTGCCAGCAGCGTAGATACCCCAGGTACGCAGTATTTT
CDR3aa: CASSVDTPGTQYF
v_gene: TRBV9
len: 13
d_gene: NA
abundance: NA
j_gene: TRBJ2-3

CDR3nt: TGTGCCAGCACCGCGGGGGCCATTAGCACAGATACGCAGTATTTT
CDR3aa: CASTAGAISTDTQYF
v_gene: TRBV6-1
len: 15
d_gene: NA
abundance: NA
j_gene: TRBJ2-3

CDR3nt: TGTGCCAGCAGCTTAGTAGCGGCCTACGAGCAGTACTTC
CDR3aa: CASSLVAAYEQYF
v_gene: TRBV7-9
len: 13
d_gene: NA
abundance: NA
j_gene: TRBJ2-7

CDR3nt: TGTGCCAGCAGCCCCGACAGGGTAGCGCAGTATTTT
CDR3aa: CASSPDRVAQYF
v_gene: TRBV6-5
len: 12
d_gene: TRBD1
abundance: NA
j_gene: TRBJ2-3

CDR3nt: TGTGCCAGCAGCCAAGCCGAGCAGGCGCTAATCCAAGAGACCCAGTACTTC
CDR3aa: CASSQAEQALIQETQYF
v_gene: TRBV14
len: 17
d_gene: NA
abundance: NA
j_gene: TRBJ2-5

CDR3nt: TGTGCCAGCACCACAGTAGGGGTCACAGATACGCAGTATTTT
CDR3aa: CASTTVGVTDTQYF
v_gene: TRBV6-1
len: 14
d_gene: NA
abundance: NA
j_gene: TRBJ2-3

CDR3nt: TGCAGCGTTGGGGGACTAGCGGAAAGCACAGATACGCAGTATTTT
CDR3aa: CSVGGLAESTDTQYF
v_gene: TRBV29-1
len: 15
d_gene: TRBD2
abundance: NA
j_gene: TRBJ2-3

CDR3nt: TGTGCCAGCATCCGGGGAGGGAGCTCCTACAATGAGCAGTTCTTC
CDR3aa: CASIRGGSSYNEQFF
v_gene: TRBV6-6
len: 15
d_gene: TRBD2
abundance: NA
j_gene: TRBJ2-1

CDR3nt: TGTGCCAGCAGTGCAGGGGTGGGAGCTGCAACTAATGAAAAACTGTTTTTT
CDR3aa: CASSAGVGAATNEKLFF
v_gene: TRBV6-1
len: 17
d_gene: NA
abundance: few
j_gene: TRBJ1-4

CDR3nt: TGTGCCAGCAGTTCGGGACAGGGGAATCAGCCCCAGCATTTT
CDR3aa: CASSSGQGNQPQHF
v_gene: TRBV28
len: 14
d_gene: TRBD1
abundance: NA
j_gene: TRBJ1-5

CDR3nt: TGTGCCAGCAGTAGCCCCTTGGGGCAGGGGCGCTACGAGCAGTACTTC
CDR3aa: CASSSPLGQGRYEQYF
v_gene: TRBV28
len: 16
d_gene: NA
abundance: NA
j_gene: TRBJ2-7

CDR3nt: TGCGCCAGCAGCTCGATCGGTAGCGGGAGAGGACGGGAGCAGTTCTTC
CDR3aa: CASSSIGSGRGREQFF
v_gene: TRBV5-1
len: 16
d_gene: TRBD2
abundance: NA
j_gene: TRBJ2-1

CDR3nt: TGTGCCATCAGTGAGTCGCCGGGACTAGCACGGATGCAGTTCTTC
CDR3aa: CAISESPGLARMQFF
v_gene: TRBV10-3
len: 15
d_gene: TRBD2
abundance: NA
j_gene: TRBJ2-1

CDR3nt: TGTGCCAGCAGCCAAAGGAGTGAGCAGTACTTC
CDR3aa: CASSQRSEQYF
v_gene: TRBV14
len: 11
d_gene: NA
abundance: NA
j_gene: TRBJ2-7

CDR3nt: TGTGCCAGCAGCCTTTCGAGCGGGACTAGGGCGTCCGAGCAGTACTTC
CDR3aa: CASSLSSGTRASEQYF
v_gene: TRBV27
len: 16
d_gene: TRBD2
abundance: NA
j_gene: TRBJ2-7

CDR3nt: TGTGCCAGCAGCTTAGAGACTGCTGAGAACACTGAAGCTTTCTTT
CDR3aa: CASSLETAENTEAFF
v_gene: TRBV7-9
len: 15
d_gene: NA
abundance: few
j_gene: TRBJ1-1

CDR3nt: TGCAGCGTCGGGGGTATGAACACTGAAGCTTTCTTT
CDR3aa: CSVGGMNTEAFF
v_gene: TRBV29-1
len: 12
d_gene: NA
abundance: few
j_gene: TRBJ1-1

CDR3nt: TGTGCCAGCAGCCCCCGGACAGTCTCTGGGGCCAACGTCCTGACTTTC
CDR3aa: CASSPRTVSGANVLTF
v_gene: TRBV7-2
len: 16
d_gene: NA
abundance: NA
j_gene: TRBJ2-6

CDR3nt: TGTGCCAGCAGGACCCGGGAGGCCTACGAGCAGTACTTC
CDR3aa: CASRTREAYEQYF
v_gene: TRBV6-5
len: 13
d_gene: TRBD2
abundance: NA
j_gene: TRBJ2-7

CDR3nt: TGCGCCAGCAGCCCCGGGACTAGCGACAATGAGCAGTTCTTC
CDR3aa: CASSPGTSDNEQFF
v_gene: TRBV4-1
len: 14
d_gene: TRBD2
abundance: NA
j_gene: TRBJ2-1

CDR3nt: TGTGCCAGCAGCTCCCGACTAGCGGGAGTCGAGCAGTACTTC
CDR3aa: CASSSRLAGVEQYF
v_gene: TRBV13
len: 14
d_gene: TRBD2
abundance: NA
j_gene: TRBJ2-7

CDR3nt: TGCGCCAGCAGCGGAACCGGGACAGAAGCTTTCTTT
CDR3aa: CASSGTGTEAFF
v_gene: TRBV5-1
len: 12
d_gene: NA
abundance: NA
j_gene: TRBJ1-1

CDR3nt: TGTGCCAGCAGCTCCCAAGGAAACACCATATATTTT
CDR3aa: CASSSQGNTIYF
v_gene: TRBV7-8
len: 12
d_gene: NA
abundance: NA
j_gene: TRBJ1-3

CDR3nt: TGTGCCAGCAGCTTTACGGGAGGTAGCTACGAGCAGTACTTC
CDR3aa: CASSFTGGSYEQYF
v_gene: TRBV7-2
len: 14
d_gene: TRBD2
abundance: NA
j_gene: TRBJ2-7

CDR3nt: TGTGCCAGCAGTGGGCGACAGGGAGGCAGCACTGAAGCTTTCTTT
CDR3aa: CASSGRQGGSTEAFF
v_gene: TRBV6-5
len: 15
d_gene: TRBD1
abundance: NA
j_gene: TRBJ1-1

CDR3nt: TGTGCCACCCGTCTTTCTAGCAATCAGCCCCAGCATTTT
CDR3aa: CATRLSSNQPQHF
v_gene: TRBV27
len: 13
d_gene: NA
abundance: NA
j_gene: TRBJ1-5

CDR3nt: TGTGCCAGCAGTGAAAGGGCAGGGAAAAACATTCAGTACTTC
CDR3aa: CASSERAGKNIQYF
v_gene: TRBV2
len: 14
d_gene: NA
abundance: NA
j_gene: TRBJ2-4

CDR3nt: TGTGCCAGCAGCGCGACAGCGTATGGCTACACCTTC
CDR3aa: CASSATAYGYTF
v_gene: TRBV9
len: 12
d_gene: NA
abundance: NA
j_gene: TRBJ1-2

CDR3nt: TGCGCCAGCAGCTTGGGGGCGACTAGCGGCCAAGAGACCCAGTACTTC
CDR3aa: CASSLGATSGQETQYF
v_gene: TRBV5-1
len: 16
d_gene: TRBD2
abundance: few
j_gene: TRBJ2-5

CDR3nt: TGTGCCAGCACCGGGATCATCACAGATACGCAGTATTTT
CDR3aa: CASTGIITDTQYF
v_gene: TRBV9
len: 13
d_gene: NA
abundance: NA
j_gene: TRBJ2-3

CDR3nt: TGCGCCAAATTAACCCCGGGACAGGGTAGGACGAACACTGAAGCTTTCTTT
CDR3aa: CAKLTPGQGRTNTEAFF
v_gene: TRBV23-1
len: 17
d_gene: TRBD1
abundance: few
j_gene: TRBJ1-1

CDR3nt: TGTGCCAGCAGCTTTAGCGGGAGTGACACCGGGGAGCTGTTTTTT
CDR3aa: CASSFSGSDTGELFF
v_gene: TRBV6-6
len: 15
d_gene: TRBD2
abundance: NA
j_gene: TRBJ2-2

CDR3nt: TGTGCCAGCAGTATGGGACTTTACAATGAGCAGTTCTTC
CDR3aa: CASSMGLYNEQFF
v_gene: TRBV2
len: 13
d_gene: NA
abundance: NA
j_gene: TRBJ2-1

CDR3nt: TGTGCCAGCAGCCCCCCCGGGGATCCGGGTGAAAAACTGTTTTTT
CDR3aa: CASSPPGDPGEKLFF
v_gene: TRBV28
len: 15
d_gene: NA
abundance: NA
j_gene: TRBJ1-4

CDR3nt: TGTGCCAGCACATGGGAGACCAACGAGCAGTACTTC
CDR3aa: CASTWETNEQYF
v_gene: TRBV7-9
len: 12
d_gene: NA
abundance: NA
j_gene: TRBJ2-7

CDR3nt: TGCAGCCAGGTAGCGGGGGCGAGCTCCTACGAGCAGTACTTC
CDR3aa: CSQVAGASSYEQYF
v_gene: TRBV29-1
len: 14
d_gene: TRBD2
abundance: once
j_gene: TRBJ2-7

CDR3nt: TGTGCCAGCAGTGAATTAACTAGCGGGAGGCGGTCCTACAATGAGCAGTTCTTC
CDR3aa: CASSELTSGRRSYNEQFF
v_gene: TRBV25-1
len: 18
d_gene: TRBD2
abundance: NA
j_gene: TRBJ2-1

CDR3nt: TGTGCCAGCAGCTTAATATATACTGACAATCAGCCCCAGCATTTT
CDR3aa: CASSLIYTDNQPQHF
v_gene: TRBV7-6
len: 15
d_gene: NA
abundance: NA
j_gene: TRBJ1-5

CDR3nt: TGCGCCAGCAGTGGCTTAGGACTAGCGGGGGATTTTGAGCAGTTCTTC
CDR3aa: CASSGLGLAGDFEQFF
v_gene: TRBV10-1
len: 16
d_gene: TRBD2
abundance: NA
j_gene: TRBJ2-1

CDR3nt: TGTGCCAGCAGCTTAGGTAGTCCAGAGCAGTTCTTC
CDR3aa: CASSLGSPEQFF
v_gene: TRBV7-9
len: 12
d_gene: NA
abundance: NA
j_gene: TRBJ2-1

CDR3nt: TGTGCCAGCAGTTACGGACAGGGGTTAACCGGGGAGCTGTTTTTT
CDR3aa: CASSYGQGLTGELFF
v_gene: TRBV6-6
len: 15
d_gene: TRBD1
abundance: NA
j_gene: TRBJ2-2

CDR3nt: TGCGCCAGCAGTGAGGGACTAGCGGGAGGGACGTTCTTC
CDR3aa: CASSEGLAGGTFF
v_gene: TRBV10-1
len: 13
d_gene: TRBD2
abundance: NA
j_gene: TRBJ2-1